A single sample gave rise to the 8 T cell receptor beta chains below, sequenced in a study of T cell repertoires and HLA-DP antigens (dated by TCRdb to the late 2010s). The library was built by means of the immunoSEQ multiplex PCR assay. Imported from immuneACCESS, the table was reduced by TCRdb to in-frame sequences with V and J called. These copies leave out some clones; in studies compared against another copy, an unresolved V gene accounts for under half, and the cause of the remainder is not known. The sample table holds 75,000 to 90,000 clones, of which roughly 86% were seen once. The top ten clones comprise roughly 1.5% of the sample. Antigens of these TCRs are unknown. Material for sequencing was CD4+ T cells from PBMCs. The receptors originated from a man in his forties or fifties in good health and CMV-seronegative.

This chain links TRBV7-6 with TRBJ2-7, with no clear D. The ends were cut back, 5 bases at V and 2 bases at J, with 13 bases in the middle. The CDR3 contains 14 residues. Germline V gives CDR1 SGHVS, CDR2 FNYEAQ. CDR3 loop: CASSVRGLTYEQYF. CDR3 nucleotide sequence: TGTGCCAGCAGCGTTAGAGGCCTCACCTACGAGCAGTACTTC.

This clone occurred a few times. The genes are TRBV2 and TRBJ2-4, with 8 bases identical to TRBD1. The germline V gene encodes CDR1 SNHLY and CDR2 FYNNEI. The CDR3 consists of 15 residues. The J segment lost 2 bases and the V segment lost 8 bases, leaving 8 bases of the junction unmatched. DNA for the CDR3: TGTGCCAGCGGGTCTGACAGGGGATCCAAAAACATTCAGTACTTC. This encodes CASGSDRGSKNIQYF.

The chain links TRBV19 to TRBJ2-1; 8 nucleotides align to TRBD2. The CDR3 sequence is 16 residues long. Trimming removed 9 bases from V and 0 bases from J; junction bases left unmatched: 10. The V gene's germline CDR1 is LNHDA and CDR2 SQIVND (reference sequence). CDR3 in amino acids: CASHYKRGSSYNEQFF. The CDR3 DNA reads as TGTGCCAGCCATTATAAGCGGGGGAGCTCCTACAATGAGCAGTTCTTC.

The rearrangement uses TRBV10-3 and TRBJ1-5; weak D call: TRBD1 (6 bases). This CDR3 comprises 14 residues. With 10 bases removed from V and 0 bases from J, the gap between germline ends came to 13 bases. The germline gives CDR1 ENHRY, CDR2 SYGVKD. CDR3 DNA: TGTGCCACCACGGACAGAAATAGCAATCAGCCCCAGCATTTT. This sequence encodes CATTDRNSNQPQHF.

The genes are TRBV27 and TRBJ2-4, with TRBD1 matching over 8 bases. From germline, CDR1 is MNHEY and CDR2 SMNVEV (reference sequence). CDR3 length: 15 residues. Trimming removed 4 bases from V and 3 bases from J; junction bases left unmatched: 5. CDR3 sequence reads: CASSSLTGGKNIQYF. The CDR3 bases are TGTGCCAGCAGTTCATTAACAGGGGGCAAAAACATTCAGTACTTC.

The chain recombines TRBV25-1 with TRBJ1-2; D is ambiguous. Deletions cut 6 bases from V and 7 bases from J, with 12 bases between. Germline V CDR1 and CDR2: MGHDK, SYGVNS. This CDR3 comprises 12 residues. CDR3 protein: CASSPQFGGYTF. The CDR3 DNA sequence: TGTGCCAGCAGCCCCCAATTTGGTGGCTACACCTTC.

This rearrangement joins TRBV29-1 to TRBJ2-2; 7 bases line up with TRBD1. Per the germline V gene, CDR1 is SQVTM and CDR2 is ANQGSEA. Trimming at V came to 4 bases and at J to 2 bases, leaving 1 base not matched to a gene. This CDR3 has 13 residues. CDR3 nucleotide sequence: TGCAGCGTTGGGGACAGAAACACCGGGGAGCTGTTTTTT. It translates to CSVGDRNTGELFF.

J is TRBJ1-4 and V is TRBV5-1; D is perhaps TRBD1 (5 bases). Trimming left V 0 bases short and J 7 bases short, with 10 bases between. Germline V gene lookup returns CDR1 SGHRS and CDR2 YFSETQ. The CDR3 totals 14 residues. The chain's CDR3 is CASSLEGRGEKLFF. The DNA for the CDR3 is TGCGCCAGCAGCTTGGAAGGGAGGGGTGAAAAACTGTTTTTT. Full variable domain (missing parts from reference TRBV5-1 and TRBJ1-4): KAGVTQTPRYLIKTRGQQVTLSCSPISGHRSVSWYQQTPGQGLQFLFEYFSETQRNKGNFPGRFSGRQFSNSRSEMNVSTLELGDSALYLCASSLEGRGEKLFFGSGTQLSVL.